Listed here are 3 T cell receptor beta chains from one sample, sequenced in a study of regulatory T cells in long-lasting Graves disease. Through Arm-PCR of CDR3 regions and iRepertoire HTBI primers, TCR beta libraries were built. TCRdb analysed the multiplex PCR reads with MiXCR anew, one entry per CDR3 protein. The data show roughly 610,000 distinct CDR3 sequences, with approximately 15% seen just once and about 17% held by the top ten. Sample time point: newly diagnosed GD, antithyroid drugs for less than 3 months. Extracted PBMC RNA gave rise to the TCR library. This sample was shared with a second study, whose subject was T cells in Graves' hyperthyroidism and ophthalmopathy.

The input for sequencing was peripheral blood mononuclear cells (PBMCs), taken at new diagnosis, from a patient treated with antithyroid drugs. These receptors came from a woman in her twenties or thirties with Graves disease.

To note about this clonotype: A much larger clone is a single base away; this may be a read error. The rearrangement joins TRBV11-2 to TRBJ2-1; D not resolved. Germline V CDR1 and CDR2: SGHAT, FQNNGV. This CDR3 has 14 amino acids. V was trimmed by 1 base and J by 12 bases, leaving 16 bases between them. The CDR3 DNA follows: TGTGCCAGCAGCTTAGGGGTTTTGGCCGATGGGCAGTTCTTC. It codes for CASSLGVLADGQFF.

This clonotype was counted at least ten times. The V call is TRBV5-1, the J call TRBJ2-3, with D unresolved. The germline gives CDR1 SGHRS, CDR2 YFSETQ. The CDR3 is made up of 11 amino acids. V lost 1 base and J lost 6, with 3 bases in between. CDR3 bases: TGCGCCAGCAGCTTGCACGATACGCAGTATTTT. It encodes CASSLHDTQYF.

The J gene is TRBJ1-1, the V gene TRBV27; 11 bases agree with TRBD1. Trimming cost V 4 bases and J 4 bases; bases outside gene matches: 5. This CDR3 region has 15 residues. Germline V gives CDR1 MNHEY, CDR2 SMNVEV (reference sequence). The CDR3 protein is CASSSPGTGGTEAFF. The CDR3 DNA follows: TGTGCCAGCAGTTCTCCGGGGACAGGGGGCACTGAAGCTTTCTTT.